This TCR beta chain was retrieved from a study of T-cell memory formation after mild COVID-19. The ends lost 5 bases at V and 5 bases at J; junction bases unmatched: 5. CDR1 is SEHNR, CDR2 FQNEAQ, per germline (reference sequence). This CDR3 region has 13 residues. TCRdb re-analysed the 5' RACE reads in MiXCR, keeping a single row per CDR3 protein. This table holds 150,000 to 200,000 distinct CDR3 sequences, roughly 11% found once. In its sample, this clonotype was seen many times. This receptor was obtained from a young man who had mild COVID-19 (a few samples of this study predate the infection). Cell type and time point are not known. The chain joins TRBV7-9 to TRBJ1-1; the match to TRBD1 covers 7 bases. The sample consisted of PBMCs or a T cell subset sorted from them (not recorded which). CDR3 region: CASSAQGETEAFF. In nucleotides, the CDR3 is TGTGCCAGCAGCGCGCAGGGGGAAACTGAAGCTTTCTTT. Based on the CDR3 plus reference TRBV7-9 and TRBJ1-1, the full variable domain is DTGVSQNPRHKITKRGQNVTFRCDPISEHNRLYWYRQTLGQGPEFLTYFQNEAQLEKSRLLSDRFSAERPKGSFSTLEIQRTEQGDSAMYLCASSAQGETEAFFGQGTRLTVV.